This T cell receptor (beta chain) was found in a study of cytomegalovirus exposure and HLA in healthy donors. Study background: Approximately 190 million T cells yielded approximately 100 million unique TCR beta sequences, as an earlier analysis found.

In germline, CDR1 is SGHAT, CDR2 FQNNGV. The CDR3 sequence is 16 residues long. Germline trimming cut 3 bases from V and 6 bases from J; bases unmatched to any gene: 10. Healthy donors of bone marrow made up the group. On this clone: Its specificity is unknown.

Amplification used 60 Vbeta primers and 13 Jbeta primers. The data were produced by immunoSEQ multiplex PCR, yet TCRdb's version contains in-frame clones alone and is incomplete. The sample contains about 120,000 clones, about two thirds of which appear only once. Study-wide results and limits: Reports described diagnosis of cytomegalovirus status by the classifier as highly specific and sensitive.

The clonotype was recovered from a man between 25 and 39 years old in good health and CMV-seronegative. The chain couples TRBV11-2 to TRBJ2-1; 8 bases are shared with TRBD2. The specimen was PBMCs. The CDR3, as DNA: TGTGCCAGCAGCTTCGGTCCGGCGGGGGGTGGCAATGAGCAGTTCTTC. Translating it yields CASSFGPAGGGNEQFF.